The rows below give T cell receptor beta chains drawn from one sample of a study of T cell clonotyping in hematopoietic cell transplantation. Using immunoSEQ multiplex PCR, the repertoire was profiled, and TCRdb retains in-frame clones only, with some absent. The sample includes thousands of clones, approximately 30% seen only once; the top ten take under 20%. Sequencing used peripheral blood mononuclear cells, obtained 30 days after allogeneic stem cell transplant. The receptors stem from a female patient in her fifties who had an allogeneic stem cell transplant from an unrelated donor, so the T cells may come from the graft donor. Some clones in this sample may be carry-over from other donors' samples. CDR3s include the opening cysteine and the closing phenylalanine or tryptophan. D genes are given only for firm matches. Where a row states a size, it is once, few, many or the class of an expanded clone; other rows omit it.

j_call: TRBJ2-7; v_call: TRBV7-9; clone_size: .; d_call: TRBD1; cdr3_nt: TGTGCCAGCAGCTCAAACAGGGGGTCTCGCGAGCAGTACTTC; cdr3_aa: CASSSNRGSREQYF
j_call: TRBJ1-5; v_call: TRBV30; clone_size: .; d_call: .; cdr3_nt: TGTGCCTGGAGTCCCATGATTGATCAGCCCCAGCATTTT; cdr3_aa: CAWSPMIDQPQHF
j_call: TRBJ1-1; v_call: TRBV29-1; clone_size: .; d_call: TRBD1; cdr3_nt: TGCAGCGCCTGTAGGGGGCTAGCTTTTGAAGCTTTCTTT; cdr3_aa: CSACRGLAFEAFF
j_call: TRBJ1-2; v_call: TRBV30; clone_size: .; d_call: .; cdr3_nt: TGTGCTCGCGACGGCCGGGGGACGAGTGGCTACACCTTC; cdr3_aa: CARDGRGTSGYTF
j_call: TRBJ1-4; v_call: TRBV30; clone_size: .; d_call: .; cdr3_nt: TGTGCCTGGAGTGAGGGCAGGGAAAAACTGTTTTTT; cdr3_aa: CAWSEGREKLFF
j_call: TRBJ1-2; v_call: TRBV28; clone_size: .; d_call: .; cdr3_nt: TGTGCCACCCTCCCCTCGGATGGCTACACCTTC; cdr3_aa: CATLPSDGYTF
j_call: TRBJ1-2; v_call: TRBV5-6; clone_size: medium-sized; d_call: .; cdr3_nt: TGTGCCAGCACCGAGGACAGCCCTAACTATGGCTACACCTTC; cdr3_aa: CASTEDSPNYGYTF
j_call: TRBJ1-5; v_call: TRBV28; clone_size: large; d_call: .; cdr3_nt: TGTGCCAGCAGTTTTCCCGAGGATAGCAATCAGCCCCAGCATTTT; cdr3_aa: CASSFPEDSNQPQHF
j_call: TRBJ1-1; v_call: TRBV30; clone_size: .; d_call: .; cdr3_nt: TGTGCCTGGAGTGGATCTTATGGACCTAGGAACACTGAAGCTTTCTTT; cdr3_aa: CAWSGSYGPRNTEAFF
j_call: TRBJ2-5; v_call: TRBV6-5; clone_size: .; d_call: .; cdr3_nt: TGTGCCAGCAGGGTTCAAGAGACCCAGTACTTC; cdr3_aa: CASRVQETQYF
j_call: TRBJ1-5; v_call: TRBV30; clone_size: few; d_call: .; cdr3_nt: TGTGCCTGGGCCTCCGGGGCGGATCAGCCCCAGCATTTT; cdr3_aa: CAWASGADQPQHF
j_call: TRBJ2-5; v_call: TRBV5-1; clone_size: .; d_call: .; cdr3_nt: TGCGCCAGCAGCTCGGCCGTTCAAGAGACCCAGTACTTC; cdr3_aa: CASSSAVQETQYF
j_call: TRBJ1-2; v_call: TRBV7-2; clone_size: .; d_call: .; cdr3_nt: TGTGCCAGCAGCTGGGCAAACTATGGCTACACCTTC; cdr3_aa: CASSWANYGYTF
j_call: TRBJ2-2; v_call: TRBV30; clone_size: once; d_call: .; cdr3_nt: TGTGCCTGGAGAGGGACCGCGAACACCGGGGAGCTGTTTTTT; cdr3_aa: CAWRGTANTGELFF
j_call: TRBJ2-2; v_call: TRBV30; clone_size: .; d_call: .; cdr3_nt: TGTGCCTGGAAACGGCTAATGACCGGGGAGCTGTTTTTT; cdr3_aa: CAWKRLMTGELFF